The entry below gives a single TCR beta chain sequence along with its context. This clone was counted only a few times. Its antigen specificity is not known. No base-level quality is on record; no much larger clone is a single base apart. The germline V gene gives CDR1 as SGDLS and CDR2 as YYNGEE. Reading from cysteine to phenylalanine, the CDR3 counts 13 amino acids. Only the CDR3 DNA is retained, 39 bases long and in frame from the first base. Deletion took 5 bases off V and 2 bases off J, with a span of 10 bases between the germline ends. This specimen belongs to a study of cytomegalovirus exposure and HLA in healthy donors (TCRdb year 2017). In terms of the full investigation: According to an earlier analysis of several hundred of the donors, about 170 million T cells yielded 117 million unique TCR beta sequences and 276 Gb of sequence data. Four or five DR-DQ haplotypes were handled as single units for association and clustering, since linkage in the cohort was strong. The study was designed to test whether signatures of past pathogen exposure could be identified by cataloging public T cell receptors. A later analysis re-examined previously published TCR beta repertoires from more than 550 donors and added high-resolution HLA genotyping to investigate patterns of TCR occurrence. Typing coverage differed by locus: A, B, C, DRB1 and DQB1 were typed in roughly 629-640 donors, DQA1 in roughly 500, DPA1 in 606, and DPB1 in just under 490. Rather than drawing on any new phenotypic data, the later analysis identified candidate immune exposures from TCR beta sequences and the way those sequences occurred across donors. All discovery cohort repertoires had been generated on a single sequencing platform. Of the approximately 400 genotyped donors, about 80% fell in the genetic ancestry cluster associated with self-reported Caucasian donors. The study used immunosequencing to profile the T cell repertoires of approximately 690 subjects and linked those repertoires to cytomegalovirus serostatus. To predict cytomegalovirus infection status, the study combined high-throughput TCR immunosequencing, statistical association of individual TCRs with disease status, and machine learning. A separate validation cohort of roughly 110 different subjects was used in addition to the approximately 640-subject first cohort. An early release covering around 630 HLA-typed donors comprised 250 to 350 gigabases of sequencing data and 85 million or so unique TCR sequences. A later genetic analysis used genome-wide SNP genotypes for about 55% of the 666 donors, treating that subset as a discovery cohort. To decide whether each TCR beta V gene segment behaved as functional or pseudogenic, an earlier analysis of several hundred of the donors relied on high-throughput TCR beta sequencing. Alongside the repertoire data, information on donor age, sex, ethnicity and CMV serostatus was compiled. Both class I and class II loci were covered by HLA typing, at four-digit resolution. Among roughly 400 genotyped donors of the cohort, an average of approximately 240,000 unique TCR beta nucleotide sequences was sequenced per donor, of which about 19% were non-productive.

In total, approximately 700 healthy bone marrow donors made up the cohort. At the time of sampling, every cohort member was nominally healthy, though immune exposures that went unrecorded were likely present. The donor was CMV seronegative and was included in the group of 352 seronegative cohort members. Every donor gave a peripheral blood sample, and the peripheral blood mononuclear cells from that sample were used for TCR beta sequencing. The Qiagen DNeasy Blood Extraction Kit was used to extract genomic DNA from the blood cell samples. The library came from the immunoSEQ multiplex PCR assay. For the multiplex PCR, a mixture combining 60 forward primers for TCR Vbeta segments and 13 reverse primers for TCR Jbeta segments was used. Amplification of the CDR3 region of rearranged TCR beta genes was performed with a multiplex PCR assay on genomic DNA. The amplified TCR beta libraries were sequenced on the Illumina HiSeq System as 87-base-pair reads. Per the original workflow: A later analysis counted approximately 74 million unique TCR beta chains across the 500 to 850 repertoires, and around 12 million of these chains were shared by at least two donors. Raw reads were error-corrected and collapsed into unique sequences by a nearest-neighbor algorithm in which closely related sequences were merged to remove PCR and sequencing errors. Alignment of CDR3 sequences to IMGT reference sequences was used to assign V, D and J gene segments. For a sequence to be retained, at least a six-nucleotide match to both a V gene segment and a J gene segment was required. Rearrangements were called productive when the CDR3 lacked stop codons and stayed in frame with V and J; all others were non-productive. Following IMGT convention, CDR3 was defined as the stretch from the second conserved V-encoded cysteine up to the conserved J-encoded phenylalanine. In an earlier analysis of more than 550 of the donors, sequences lacking an unambiguous match to a single V gene segment were excluded. An earlier analysis of a few hundred of the donors called V segments functional above 56.7% productive rearrangements and segregating when the between-donor standard deviation exceeded 5%. A statistical classification framework was built for diagnosing cytomegalovirus status from the catalog of TCR beta chain sequences. In a later analysis, V and J genes were assigned by comparing TCR nucleotide sequences against IMGT/GENE-DB human TR gene sequences. In a later analysis, CDR3 sequences and most-parsimonious VDJ recombination scenarios were assigned using the TCRdist pipeline. In a later analysis, every TCR beta chain was defined by the combination of its CDR3 amino acid sequence and its V-gene family, and reads without a unique V-gene family were dropped. A later analysis removed 592 highly shared, low-generation-probability nucleotide sequences to deal with suspected cross-contamination and a sequencing artifact. For each public chain, a later analysis derived a clonal expansion index from normalized ranks of inferred template counts within each repertoire. A later analysis computed generation probabilities with a VDJ recombination model fitted to out-of-frame rearrangements, and checked the results against IGoR. A later analysis scored TCR-TCR, TCR-HLA and TCR-CMV co-occurrence with hypergeometric tests, applying a repertoire-size bias correction to TCR pairs. In a later analysis, false discovery rates were estimated by permuting HLA or CMV assignments 20 times. In a later analysis, co-occurring TCRs were grouped with DBSCAN, and TCRdist sequence similarity was added when clustering was performed within HLA-allele-positive subsets. For co-occurrence clustering, repertoires with fewer than 30,000 or more than 120,000 public chains were excluded, along with several repertoires with anomalous nucleotide sharing. TCRdb retrieved this table from immuneACCESS and kept in-frame rearrangements only. Not all clones are present; in checked studies, unresolved V genes account for under half, and no reason is known for the remainder. V, J and clone size reflect that table, while D and trimming were determined from the DNA. A total of about 140,000 clones appear in this sample, 70% to 90% of them only once. The ten largest account for around 2.4% of the sample.

Here is what the overall study found, with its caveats: According to the authors, the approach could potentially be generalized to other disease states and immunological phenotypes. A total of about 180 TCR beta chains were listed by the study as associated with cytomegalovirus. A cluster of highly shared sequence variants was judged likely to represent a technical artifact of the sequencing pipeline. V-gene and J-gene trimming of TCR beta chains was associated with a missense DCLRE1C variant in a later genetic analysis, and the association was replicated in an independent cohort. Only TCR beta chains were sequenced in this cohort, and the absence of alpha or paired-chain data limited detectable features. A later genetic analysis reported fewer N-insertions in productive TCRs among donors in an Asian-associated ancestry cluster than the approximately 670-donor mean. A further reported finding was that TCR beta sequences accurately predicted the HLA-A and HLA-B alleles for most subjects in the first cohort. Cytomegalovirus status was reported to be diagnosed by the classifier with high specificity and sensitivity in both the original and validation cohorts. Sequencing depth was assumed to be roughly uniform across donors in the presence/absence analyses, though that assumption may not hold. According to a later analysis, parvovirus B19, influenza, CMV and Epstein-Barr virus appeared linked to several top co-occurrence clusters. Linkage disequilibrium might explain the correlated functional status among segregating V segments, but an unknown experimental factor could not be ruled out. Most TCR sequences were observed very rarely across donors, whereas some public TCRs were present in many individuals. Because some donors lacked HLA typing at each locus, the association tests relied only on the typed subset. Because counts were too low, about 18 rarely observed V segments, including chromosome 9 orphons, were excluded from the earlier analysis of 587 of the donors. A later analysis associated approximately 17,000 TCR beta sequences with specific HLA alleles at a false discovery rate of 0.05. Compared with equally common non-associated chains, HLA-associated TCR beta chains in a later analysis were more clonally expanded and had lower generation probabilities. An earlier analysis of approximately 600 of the donors showed that most TCR beta V segments appeared in productive rearrangements either about 87% or about 30% of the time, which broadly matched IMGT annotations. Some IMGT-functional V segments, including TRBV6-2 and TRBV6-3, could not be distinguished by the 87-base-pair reads and were therefore excluded. Assigning TCR associations to individual alleles was difficult when HLA alleles, especially DR and DQ, strongly co-occurred. For the cohort, immune exposure information was limited to CMV serostatus. In a later analysis, TCR association rates were found to vary across HLA loci, with the most associated TCRs seen for DRB1 alleles and the fewest for HLA-C alleles. Most CMV-associated TCR beta chains appeared to be HLA-restricted in a later analysis, and the HLA associations seemed to be driven largely by CMV exposure. Three of the identified cytomegalovirus-associated TCR beta chains were confirmed in vitro to be specific for cytomegalovirus antigens.

This clonotype was sampled from a man in his fifties in good health and CMV-seronegative. What was sequenced was PBMCs. The rearrangement joined TRBV9 to TRBJ2-5, and possibly TRBD2, on 6 matching bases. The sequenced DNA: TGTGCCAGCAGAGACCTAGCGCAAGAGACCCAGTACTTC. This encodes CASRDLAQETQYF.